This T cell receptor (beta chain) was sequenced for a study of blood T cell repertoires in COVID-19. Data came from immunoSEQ multiplex PCR; TCRdb stores just in-frame clones and leaves some out. The sample holds under 250,000 clones; approximately 78% are singletons and the top ten take about an eighth. This clone was picked up a small number of times. The CDR3 sequence is 14 residues long. With 4 bases removed from V and 0 bases from J, the gap between germline ends came to 4 bases. From germline, CDR1 is LGHDT and CDR2 YNNKEL (reference sequence). The source of this sequence is a woman aged 40 to 50 with acute or convalescent COVID-19. The sample was peripheral blood. This chain links TRBV3-1 (or the pseudogene TRBV3-2) with TRBJ1-6; D is undetermined. The CDR3 spells CASSLSSYNSPLHF. CDR3 DNA sequence: TGTGCCAGCAGCCTGAGCTCCTATAATTCACCCCTCCACTTT.